This TCR beta chain was recorded in a study of cytomegalovirus exposure and HLA in healthy donors. The wider study: Most donors, roughly 77% of several hundred genotyped, fell in the Caucasian-associated ancestry cluster. Study outcomes and limitations: The presence/absence work took it that sequencing depth was about the same across donors. One variant, a missense change in DCLRE1C, was linked in a later analysis to TCR beta V- and J-gene trimming.

Of note for this clone: What it recognizes is unknown.

It was healthy bone marrow donors who served as donors. Trimming cost V 5 bases and J 5 bases, with 10 bases left between them. CDR1 and CDR2 from the germline V gene are MNHNS and SASEGT. The CDR3 consists of 13 residues. A multiplex PCR was run with 60 Vbeta primers and 13 Jbeta primers. TCRdb's table, derived via immunoSEQ multiplex PCR, lists solely in-frame clones and lacks some. Recorded for this sample: 150,000 to 200,000 clones. The receptor was derived from a man aged 25 to 40 in good health and CMV-seronegative. The sample was PBMCs. This rearrangement joins TRBV6-1 to TRBJ1-5; D possibly corresponds to TRBD1 (6 bases). The CDR3 DNA is TGTGCCAGCAGTCTCAGGGGACATCAGCCCCAGCATTTT. Protein sequence: CASSLRGHQPQHF.